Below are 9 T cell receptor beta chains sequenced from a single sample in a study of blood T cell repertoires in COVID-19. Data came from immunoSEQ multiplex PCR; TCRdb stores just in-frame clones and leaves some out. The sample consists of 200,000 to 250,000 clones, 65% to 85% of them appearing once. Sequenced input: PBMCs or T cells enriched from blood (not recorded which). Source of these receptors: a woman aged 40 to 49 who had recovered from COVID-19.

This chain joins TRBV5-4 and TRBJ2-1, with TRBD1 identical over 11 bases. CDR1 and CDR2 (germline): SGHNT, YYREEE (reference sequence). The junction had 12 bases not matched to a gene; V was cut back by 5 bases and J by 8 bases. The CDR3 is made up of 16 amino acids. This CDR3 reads CASRMPGTGGIDEQFF. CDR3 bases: TGTGCCAGCAGAATGCCCGGGACAGGGGGGATAGATGAGCAGTTCTTC.

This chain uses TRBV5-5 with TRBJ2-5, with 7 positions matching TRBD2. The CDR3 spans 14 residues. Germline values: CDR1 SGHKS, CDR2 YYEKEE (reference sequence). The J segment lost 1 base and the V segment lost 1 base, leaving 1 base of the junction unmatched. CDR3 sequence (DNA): TGTGCCAGCAGCTTGAGCGGGGCCCAAGAGACCCAGTACTTC. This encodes CASSLSGAQETQYF.

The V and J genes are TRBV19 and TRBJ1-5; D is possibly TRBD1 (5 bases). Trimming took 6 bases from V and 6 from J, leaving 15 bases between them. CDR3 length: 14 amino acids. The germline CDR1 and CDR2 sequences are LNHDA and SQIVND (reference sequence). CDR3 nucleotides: TGTGCCAGTAGCCAGGGCGGGGAGTCTCAGCCCCAGCATTTT. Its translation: CASSQGGESQPQHF.

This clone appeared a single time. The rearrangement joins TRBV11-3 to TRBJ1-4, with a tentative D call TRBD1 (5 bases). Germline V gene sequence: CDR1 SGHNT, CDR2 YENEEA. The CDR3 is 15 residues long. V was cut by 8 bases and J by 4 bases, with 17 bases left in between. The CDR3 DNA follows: TGTGCCAGCTCCCGGTCCGGGGGTTTTAATGAAAAACTGTTTTTT. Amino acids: CASSRSGGFNEKLFF.

Here the CDR3 reads CASSPQGRTYNEQFF. CDR3 bases: TGTGCCAGCAGCCCGCAGGGGCGAACCTACAATGAGCAGTTCTTC. This sequence joins TRBV3-1 (or the pseudogene TRBV3-2) and TRBJ2-1, with D possibly matching TRBD1 (6 bases). Per germline, CDR1 LGHDT and CDR2 YNNKEL (reference sequence). The CDR3 extends over 15 amino acids. V gave up 4 bases and J gave up 2 bases, with 12 bases separating them.

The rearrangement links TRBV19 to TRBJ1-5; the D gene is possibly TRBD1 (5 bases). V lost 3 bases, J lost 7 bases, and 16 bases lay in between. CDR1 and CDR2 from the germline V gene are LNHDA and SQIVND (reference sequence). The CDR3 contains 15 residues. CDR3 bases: TGTGCCAGTAGTATTCTAGCGGGGGGAGGCCAGCCCCAGCATTTT. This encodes CASSILAGGGQPQHF.

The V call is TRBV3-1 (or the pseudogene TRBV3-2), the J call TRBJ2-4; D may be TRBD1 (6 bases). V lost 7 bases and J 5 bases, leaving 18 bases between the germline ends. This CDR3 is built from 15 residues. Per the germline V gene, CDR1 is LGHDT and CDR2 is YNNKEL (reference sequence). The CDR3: CASIFTGFNENIQYF. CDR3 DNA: TGTGCCAGCATCTTCACAGGGTTTAATGAAAACATTCAGTACTTC.

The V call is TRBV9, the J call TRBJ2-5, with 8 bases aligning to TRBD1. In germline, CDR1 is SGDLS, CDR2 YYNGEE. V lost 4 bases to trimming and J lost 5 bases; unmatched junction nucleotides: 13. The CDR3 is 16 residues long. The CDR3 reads CASSLYARTGPETQYF. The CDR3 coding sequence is TGTGCCAGCAGCCTGTACGCTCGGACAGGGCCGGAGACCCAGTACTTC. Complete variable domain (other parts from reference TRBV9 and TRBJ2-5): DSGVTQTPKHLITATGQRVTLRCSPRSGDLSVYWYQQSLDQGLQFLIQYYNGEERAKGNILERFSAQQFPDLHSELNLSSLELGDSALYFCASSLYARTGPETQYFGPGTRLLVL.

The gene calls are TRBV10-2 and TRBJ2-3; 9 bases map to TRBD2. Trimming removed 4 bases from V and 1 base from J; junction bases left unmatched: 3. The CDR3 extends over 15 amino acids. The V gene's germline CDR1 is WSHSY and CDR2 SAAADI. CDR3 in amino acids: CASSVLAGRTDTQYF. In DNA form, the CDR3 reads TGCGCCAGCAGTGTTCTAGCGGGACGCACAGATACGCAGTATTTT.